These T cell receptor beta chains were read from a single sample in a study of T cell responses to AZD1222 COVID-19 vaccine. The repertoire was sequenced with immunoSEQ multiplex PCR; TCRdb's copy has only in-frame clones and lacks some. The table has 150,000 to 200,000 clones, about nine tenths seen once. Here the sequenced sample was peripheral blood, taken on day 0 of AZD1222 vaccination. These receptors were collected from an adult in good health. Each CDR3 is given with its conserved first and last residue. D genes are given only for firm matches. Clone size is shown for a subset of rows, as once, few, many or a class of expanded clone.

d_gene | j_gene | v_gene | abundance | CDR3aa | CDR3nt
TRBD2 | TRBJ2-2 | TRBV24-1 | - | CATSDLQGLAAGELFF | TGTGCCACCAGTGATTTGCAGGGACTAGCAGCCGGGGAGCTGTTTTTT
- | TRBJ1-4 | TRBV3-1/TRBV3-2 | - | CASSLFSSSTTNEKLFF | TGTGCCAGCAGCCTTTTTTCCTCGAGCACAACTAATGAAAAACTGTTTTTT
TRBD1 | TRBJ1-5 | TRBV6-5 | once | CASRGTGGNQPQHF | TGTGCCAGCAGAGGGACAGGGGGGAATCAGCCCCAGCATTTT
- | TRBJ1-5 | TRBV30 | - | CAWSVGGNQPQHF | TGTGCCTGGAGTGTCGGGGGCAATCAGCCCCAGCATTTT
TRBD1 | TRBJ1-5 | TRBV28 | - | CASSLGQGSNQPQHF | TGTGCCAGCAGTTTAGGACAGGGGAGTAATCAGCCCCAGCATTTT
- | TRBJ2-1 | TRBV7-8 | - | CASSFLSAKRRGPGNEQFF | TGTGCCAGCAGCTTTTTGAGCGCCAAGCGGCGGGGCCCGGGCAATGAGCAGTTCTTC
TRBD2 | TRBJ2-1 | TRBV7-9 | - | CASSLTQREGDEQFF | TGTGCCAGCAGCTTAACTCAGCGGGAGGGGGACGAGCAGTTCTTC
- | TRBJ2-7 | TRBV2 | - | CANETVSSYEQYF | TGTGCCAACGAGACAGTTAGCTCCTACGAGCAGTACTTC
TRBD1 | TRBJ1-2 | TRBV29-1 | - | CSVGTPGGSGYGYTF | TGCAGCGTTGGTACCCCAGGGGGGTCGGGCTATGGCTACACCTTC
TRBD1 | TRBJ2-5 | TRBV5-1 | - | CASSPTGQYQETQYF | TGCGCCAGCAGTCCAACGGGACAGTACCAAGAGACCCAGTACTTC
TRBD1 | TRBJ2-3 | TRBV30 | once | CAWLKKTGDTQYF | TGTGCCTGGCTTAAAAAGACAGGGGATACGCAGTATTTT
- | TRBJ1-2 | TRBV2 | - | CASSLDRWKGGYTF | TGTGCCAGCAGTTTAGACAGGTGGAAGGGGGGCTACACCTTC
- | TRBJ1-2 | TRBV11-2 | - | CASSLAVGYTF | TGTGCCAGCAGCTTAGCCGTAGGCTACACCTTC
- | TRBJ1-6 | TRBV29-1 | few | CSTRDDGDSPLHF | TGCAGCACAAGGGATGACGGTGATTCACCCCTCCACTTT
TRBD2 | TRBJ2-7 | TRBV13 | - | CASRAGGTSYEQYF | TGTGCCAGCCGAGCGGGGGGGACCTCCTACGAGCAGTACTTC
- | TRBJ2-7 | TRBV6-5 | - | CASRAGVSYEQYF | TGTGCCAGCAGGGCAGGGGTTTCCTACGAGCAGTACTTC
TRBD2 | TRBJ2-5 | TRBV7-2 | - | CASSPTLALETQYF | TGTGCCAGCAGCCCTACACTAGCGCTGGAGACCCAGTACTTC
- | TRBJ2-5 | TRBV27 | - | CASSLTIDRQETQYF | TGTGCCAGCAGTCTAACCATCGACAGACAAGAGACCCAGTACTTC
- | TRBJ2-7 | TRBV20-1 | few | CSARARNEQYF | TGCAGTGCTAGAGCCCGGAACGAGCAGTACTTC
TRBD1 | TRBJ1-2 | TRBV4-1 | - | CASSQAGGFGYGYTF | TGCGCCAGCAGCCAAGCAGGGGGCTTTGGCTATGGCTACACCTTC
- | TRBJ2-5 | TRBV2 | - | CASSERRGRQETQYF | TGTGCCAGCAGTGAACGGAGGGGCAGGCAAGAGACCCAGTACTTC
- | TRBJ2-2 | TRBV2 | - | CASRNRDSGHRGQFF | TGTGCCAGCCGGAACCGGGACTCCGGTCACCGGGGACAATTTTTT
- | TRBJ1-5 | TRBV21-1 | - | CASSKVLRGQFINQPQHF | TGTGCCAGCAGCAAAGTGCTTCGGGGACAGTTTATCAATCAGCCCCAGCATTTT
- | TRBJ1-2 | TRBV5-1 | - | CASSQDHGYTF | TGCGCCAGCAGCCAGGATCATGGCTACACCTTC
- | TRBJ1-6 | TRBV5-5 | - | CASSLAPNSPLHF | TGTGCCAGCAGCCTCGCCCCAAATTCACCCCTCCACTTT
TRBD1 | TRBJ1-4 | TRBV19 | - | CASRDGQGLEKLFF | TGTGCCAGTAGAGACGGACAGGGCCTTGAAAAACTGTTTTTT